The 31 T cell receptor beta chains listed next were all sequenced from one sample in a study of blood T cell repertoires in COVID-19. Libraries were prepared by immunoSEQ multiplex PCR; TCRdb keeps only in-frame clonotypes and omits some of them. The sample carries 300,000 to 400,000 clones, 70% to 90% recorded once. The specimen was PBMCs or T cells enriched from blood (not recorded which). The receptors stem from a woman aged 25 to 39 with acute COVID-19.

The chain carries TRBV19 and TRBJ1-2; a possible D gene is TRBD1 (6 bases). V lost 3 bases and J 5 bases, leaving 10 bases between the germline ends. The length of the CDR3 is 13 residues. CDR1 is LNHDA and CDR2 is SQIVND in the germline V gene (reference sequence). Here the CDR3 DNA reads TGTGCCAGTAGTATCGGACAGCTTTATGGCTACACCTTC. It encodes CASSIGQLYGYTF.

V is TRBV6-2 or TRBV6-3 and J is TRBJ2-7, with D maybe TRBD1 (5 bases). CDR1 is MNHEY, CDR2 SVGEGT, per germline. V lost 3 bases, J lost 5 bases, and 17 bases lay in between. CDR3 length equals 15 residues. In DNA, the CDR3 is TGTGCCAGCAGTTATTGGGCAGGGAAGAGTAACGAGCAGTACTTC. Translated, it gives CASSYWAGKSNEQYF.

The chain joins TRBV11-3 to TRBJ2-3; possible D gene TRBD2, 6 bases. Germline-derived CDR1 and CDR2 are SGHNT and YENEEA. The CDR3 sequence is 14 residues long. The germline V and J ends were trimmed by 5 bases and 3 bases, with 12 bases remaining between them. The CDR3: CASSLGGWTDTQYF. CDR3 bases: TGTGCCAGCAGCCTGGGGGGTTGGACAGATACGCAGTATTTT. Full variable domain (remainder filled in from reference TRBV11-3 and TRBJ2-3): EAGVVQSPRYKIIEKKQPVAFWCNPISGHNTLYWYLQNLGQGPELLIRYENEEAVDDSQLPKDRFSAERLKGVDSTLKIQPAELGDSAVYLCASSLGGWTDTQYFGPGTRLTVL.

This sequence joins TRBV4-1 and TRBJ1-2; a weak D match, TRBD1 (5 bases). The CDR3 length is 16 residues. Germline assignment: CDR1 MGHRA and CDR2 YSYEKL. Deletions cut 0 bases from V and 0 bases from J, with 11 bases between. The CDR3 sequence is CASSQDKLQANYGYTF. As DNA, the CDR3 is TGCGCCAGCAGCCAAGATAAATTACAGGCTAACTATGGCTACACCTTC.

This chain joins TRBV7-9 and TRBJ2-7; no firm D call. CDR1 and CDR2 (germline): SEHNR, FQNEAQ (reference sequence). The CDR3 has 13 amino acids. Trimming left V 4 bases short and J 0 bases short, with 7 bases between. The DNA for the CDR3 is TGTGCCAGCAGCTGGAGATCCTCCTACGAGCAGTACTTC. Translation: CASSWRSSYEQYF.

The chain uses TRBV7-9 and TRBJ2-7, with TRBD1 matching over 7 bases. Germline CDR1 SEHNR, CDR2 FQNEAQ (reference sequence). V trimming: 2 bases; J trimming: 1 base; junction bases outside the gene matches: 8. There are 16 residues in the CDR3. The CDR3 region has the DNA TGTGCCAGCAGCTTATACACAGGGGCCTTTTCCTACGAGCAGTACTTC. It translates to CASSLYTGAFSYEQYF.

The rearrangement uses TRBV18 and TRBJ1-2; D remains unclear. In germline, CDR1 is KGHSH, CDR2 LQKENI. Deletions cut 0 bases from V and 4 bases from J, with 15 bases between. The CDR3 length is 16 residues. The CDR3 nucleotides read TGTGCCAGCTCACCACCTGGACTGGGCCGCGGCTATGGCTACACCTTC. Translating gives CASSPPGLGRGYGYTF.

This chain joins TRBV7-2 and TRBJ1-2; D possibly corresponds to TRBD1 (6 bases). Per the germline V gene, CDR1 is SGHTA and CDR2 is FQGNSA. CDR3 length equals 16 residues. V lost 3 bases to trimming and J lost 2 bases, with 16 bases between them. CDR3 nucleotides: TGTGCCAGCAGCTTGCCCCCCATACAGGGCAACTATGGCTACACCTTC. It translates to CASSLPPIQGNYGYTF.

This clone was seen a few times. The V and J genes are TRBV15 and TRBJ1-6; 7 bases agree with TRBD1. J lost 8 bases, V lost 3 bases, and 4 bases had no gene match. The germline CDR1 and CDR2 sequences are LNHNV and YYDKDF (reference sequence). There are 14 residues in the CDR3. CDR3 bases: TGTGCCACCAGCAGCCGACAGGGTTATTCACCCCTCCACTTT. This codes for CATSSRQGYSPLHF.

The chain couples TRBV9 to TRBJ2-1; D is perhaps TRBD2 (6 bases). This CDR3 is 17 amino acids long. The V and J ends lost 0 bases and 6 bases respectively, with 19 bases between them. The germline gives CDR1 SGDLS, CDR2 YYNGEE. CDR3 in DNA: TGTGCCAGCAGCGTAGGGGGCGGTACTAGCTGGATCAATGAGCAGTTCTTC. Amino acids: CASSVGGGTSWINEQFF.

This sequence joins TRBV7-2 and TRBJ1-3; TRBD1 might be the D (5 bases). CDR1 is SGHTA, CDR2 FQGNSA, per germline. CDR3 length: 16 residues. Trimming took off 1 base at V and 3 bases at J, with 13 bases between the two ends. The CDR3 region has the DNA TGTGCCAGCAGCTTAGGTTTATCGGGGGTTGGAAACACCATATATTTT. Residues: CASSLGLSGVGNTIYF.

The genes are TRBV10-3 and TRBJ2-7, with TRBD2 identical over 9 bases. This CDR3 comprises 16 residues. Unmatched junction bases numbered 9, after V lost 3 bases and J lost 3 bases. Germline lookup yields CDR1 ENHRY and CDR2 SYGVKD. The CDR3 protein is CAISDPSGGRYYEQYF. The CDR3 region has the DNA TGTGCCATCAGTGACCCGAGCGGGGGGAGATACTACGAGCAGTACTTC.

The chain carries TRBV7-2 and TRBJ2-3; 10 bases line up with TRBD1. Germline loops: CDR1 SGHTA, CDR2 FQGNSA. The V gene end was trimmed by 5 bases and the J gene end by 8 bases; junction bases not matched to a gene: 13. The CDR3 extends over 16 amino acids. The CDR3 region is CASSLDRGPPPSTQYF. CDR3 nucleotides: TGTGCCAGCAGCCTTGACAGGGGGCCCCCCCCTAGTACGCAGTATTTT.

This chain connects TRBV6-5 to TRBJ1-5; D is undetermined. The CDR3 length is 14 residues. The V gene's germline CDR1 is MNHEY and CDR2 SVGAGI. V lost 8 bases, J lost 7 bases, and 18 bases lay in between. CDR3 in amino acids: CASGPTSDWQPQHF. CDR3 DNA: TGTGCCAGCGGCCCGACCTCCGACTGGCAGCCCCAGCATTTT.

The V call is TRBV19, the J call TRBJ1-6, with D perhaps TRBD1 (6 bases). Trimming took 6 bases from V and 7 from J, leaving 16 bases between them. Germline V gene data show CDR1 as LNHDA and CDR2 as SQIVND (reference sequence). The CDR3 sequence is 15 residues long. Written as DNA, the CDR3 is TGTGCCAGTAGCCCGAACAGGGTTAGAAATTCACCCCTCCACTTT. Translated, it gives CASSPNRVRNSPLHF.

This clone came up once. The chain links TRBV5-1 to TRBJ1-1; no reliable D call. The length of the CDR3 is 13 residues. Trimming shortened V by 4 bases and J by 0 bases, and 7 bases separated the two germline ends. CDR1 and CDR2 from the germline V gene are SGHRS and YFSETQ. The CDR3 region has the DNA TGCGCCAGCAGCCCAGTTTTGAACACTGAAGCTTTCTTT. Translation: CASSPVLNTEAFF. Looking up the rest from reference TRBV5-1 and TRBJ1-1 gives the full variable domain: KAGVTQTPRYLIKTRGQQVTLSCSPISGHRSVSWYQQTPGQGLQFLFEYFSETQRNKGNFPGRFSGRQFSNSRSEMNVSTLELGDSALYLCASSPVLNTEAFFGQGTRLTVV.

The chain employs TRBV30 and TRBJ1-4, with D possibly TRBD1 on 5 matching bases. The germline CDR1 and CDR2 sequences are GTSNPN and SVGIG (reference sequence). Trimming pared 2 bases from V and 7 bases from J, leaving 17 bases between. This CDR3 spans 15 amino acids. DNA of the CDR3: TGTGCCTGGAGTCTCCCGACAGTCTGGGGTGAAAAACTGTTTTTT. As protein: CAWSLPTVWGEKLFF. Filled out from reference TRBV30 and TRBJ1-4, the complete variable domain reads SQTIHQWPATLVQPVGSPLSLECTVEGTSNPNLYWYRQAAGRGLQLLFYSVGIGQISSEVPQNLSASRPQDRQFILSSKKLLLSDSGFYLCAWSLPTVWGEKLFFGSGTQLSVL.

The sample holds one count of this clone. The chain carries TRBV24-1 and TRBJ2-7; D is ambiguous. Between the trimmed V and J ends, which lost 5 bases and 1 base, there was a span of 5 bases. The germline V gene has CDR1 KGHDR and CDR2 SFDVKD. The CDR3 loop spans 12 amino acids. The CDR3 bases are TGTGCCACCAGTGGGAGTTCCTACGAGCAGTACTTC. Amino acids: CATSGSSYEQYF.

The chain joins TRBV18 to TRBJ2-2, with D unresolved. Germline V gives CDR1 KGHSH, CDR2 LQKENI. This CDR3 contains 17 residues. The V end lost 3 bases, the J end lost 0 bases, and 14 bases lay between the germline ends. CDR3 sequence reads: CASSPVLVRANTGELFF. CDR3 DNA: TGTGCCAGCTCACCCGTCCTGGTAAGAGCGAACACCGGGGAGCTGTTTTTT. The full variable domain, with the rest looked up from reference TRBV18 and TRBJ2-2, is NAGVMQNPRHLVRRRGQEARLRCSPMKGHSHVYWYRQLPEEGLKFMVYLQKENIIDESGMPKERFSAEFPKEGPSILRIQQVVRGDSAAYFCASSPVLVRANTGELFFGEGSRLTVL.

This chain links TRBV14 with TRBJ1-3; D is perhaps TRBD1 (5 bases). Germline CDR1 and CDR2: SGHDN and FVKESK. This CDR3 spans 15 amino acids. The V and J ends lost 4 bases and 4 bases respectively, with 14 bases between them. CDR3 in DNA: TGTGCCAGCAGCCCGGTTTTAGGGGCGGGAAACACCATATATTTT. Its translation: CASSPVLGAGNTIYF.

This clone was seen just once. V gene TRBV12-3 or TRBV12-4 combines with J gene TRBJ2-7; 9 bases align to TRBD2. CDR3 length: 13 amino acids. Trimming cost V 5 bases and J 4 bases; bases outside gene matches: 3. CDR3 protein: CASSKLAGYEQYF. The CDR3 DNA reads as TGTGCCAGCAGTAAGCTAGCGGGGTACGAGCAGTACTTC.

The CDR3 protein is CASSLRGQGANSPLHF. Written as DNA, the CDR3 is TGTGCCAGCAGTCTTAGGGGACAGGGGGCAAATTCACCCCTCCACTTT. The V and J genes are TRBV27 and TRBJ1-6, with 12 bases matching TRBD1. The CDR3 runs 16 residues. V gave up 5 bases and J gave up 7 bases; unmatched junction bases: 6. CDR1 and CDR2 from the germline V gene are MNHEY and SMNVEV (reference sequence).

The chain carries TRBV7-2 and TRBJ1-3; D is uncertain. There are 15 residues in the CDR3. The ends were cut back, 5 bases at V and 0 bases at J, with 11 bases in the middle. From germline, CDR1 is SGHTA and CDR2 FQGNSA. The DNA of the CDR3 is TGTGCCAGCAGCCCCGGTGGGAGCTCTGGAAACACCATATATTTT. It is translated as CASSPGGSSGNTIYF. Combining the CDR3 with reference TRBV7-2 and TRBJ1-3 gives the whole variable domain GAGVSQSPSNKVTEKGKDVELRCDPISGHTALYWYRQSLGQGLEFLIYFQGNSAPDKSGLPSDRFSAERTGGSVSTLTIQRTQQEDSAVYLCASSPGGSSGNTIYFGEGSWLTVV.

The chain joins TRBV6-2 or TRBV6-3 to TRBJ1-1; D not resolved. Trimming pared 4 bases from V and 1 base from J, leaving 10 bases between. The CDR3 loop spans 14 amino acids. In germline, CDR1 is MNHEY, CDR2 SVGEGT. CDR3 bases: TGTGCCAGCAGTTCTGTCGGTTGGAACACTGAAGCTTTCTTT. Translated, it gives CASSSVGWNTEAFF.

CDR3 amino acids: CASRAVTGADYGYTF. The CDR3 nucleotides are TGCGCCAGCAGGGCGGTTACAGGGGCTGACTATGGCTACACCTTC. V gene TRBV5-1 combines with J gene TRBJ1-2; 7 bases are shared with TRBD1. Losses at the gene ends were 5 bases for V and 3 bases for J; bases not matched to a gene: 10. The CDR3 covers 15 residues. The germline gives CDR1 SGHRS, CDR2 YFSETQ.

The chain couples TRBV4-3 to TRBJ1-5; D gene uncertain. The CDR3 runs 13 residues. CDR1 and CDR2 (germline): LGHNA, YSLEER. V gave up 2 bases and J gave up 9 bases, with 11 bases separating them. The CDR3 nucleotides read TGCGCCAGCAGCCAATTCACCTCGGGGCCCCAGCATTTT. This sequence encodes CASSQFTSGPQHF.

The genes are TRBV10-1 and TRBJ2-1; tentative D call: TRBD2 (6 bases). The germline gives CDR1 WNHNN, CDR2 SYGVQD (reference sequence). V lost 3 bases to trimming and J lost 1 base, with 16 bases between them. The CDR3 has 17 amino acids. CDR3 sequence reads: CASSDGSGERSYNEQFF. The CDR3 nucleotides are TGCGCCAGCAGTGACGGTAGCGGAGAACGATCCTACAATGAGCAGTTCTTC.

V usage is TRBV24-1 and J usage is TRBJ2-7; 8 nucleotides agree with TRBD2. CDR1 and CDR2 (germline): KGHDR, SFDVKD. Losses at the gene ends were 9 bases for V and 3 bases for J; bases not matched to a gene: 12. CDR3 length: 15 amino acids. The CDR3 nucleotides read TGTGCCACCCACACTGGGGGGGCGGGGGGCTACGAGCAGTACTTC. Translating gives CATHTGGAGGYEQYF.

V gene TRBV5-1 combines with J gene TRBJ2-4; no clear D gene. The CDR3 is made up of 12 amino acids. Germline values: CDR1 SGHRS, CDR2 YFSETQ. Trimming took off 7 bases at V and 0 bases at J, with 5 bases between the two ends. CDR3 bases: TGCGCCAGCCTCGGAGCCAAAAACATTCAGTACTTC. Protein product: CASLGAKNIQYF.

This clone was seen once. The chain is built from TRBV6-4 and TRBJ2-1; D is uncertain. V lost 6 bases and J lost 3, with 15 bases in between. The germline V gene encodes CDR1 MRHNA and CDR2 SNTAGT. CDR3 length: 15 residues. The CDR3 loop is CASRANDWNYNEQFF. The CDR3 nucleotides are TGTGCCAGCAGAGCCAACGACTGGAACTACAATGAGCAGTTCTTC.

This clone appeared a single time. The V call is TRBV12-5, the J call TRBJ2-7; D unresolved. V was trimmed by 6 bases and J by 2 bases, leaving 8 bases between them. The germline V gene encodes CDR1 LGHNT and CDR2 FRNRAP. This CDR3 comprises 12 residues. CDR3: CASGGPTYEQYF. The CDR3, as DNA: TGTGCTAGTGGGGGCCCGACCTACGAGCAGTACTTC.